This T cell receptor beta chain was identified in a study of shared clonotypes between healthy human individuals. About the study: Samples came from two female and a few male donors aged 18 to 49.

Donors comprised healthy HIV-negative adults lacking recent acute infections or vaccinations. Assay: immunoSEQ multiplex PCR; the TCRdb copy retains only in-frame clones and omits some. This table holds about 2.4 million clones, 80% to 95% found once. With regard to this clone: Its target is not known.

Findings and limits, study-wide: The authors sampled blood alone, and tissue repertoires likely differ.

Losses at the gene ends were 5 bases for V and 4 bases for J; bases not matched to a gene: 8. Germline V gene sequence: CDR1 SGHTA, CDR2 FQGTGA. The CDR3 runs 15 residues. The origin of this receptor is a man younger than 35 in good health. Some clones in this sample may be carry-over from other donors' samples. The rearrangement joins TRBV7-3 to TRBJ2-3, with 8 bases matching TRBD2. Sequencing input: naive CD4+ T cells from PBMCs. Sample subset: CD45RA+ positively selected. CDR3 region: CASSLSGIVSDTQYF. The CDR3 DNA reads TGTGCCAGCAGCCTTAGCGGGATTGTCTCAGATACGCAGTATTTT.